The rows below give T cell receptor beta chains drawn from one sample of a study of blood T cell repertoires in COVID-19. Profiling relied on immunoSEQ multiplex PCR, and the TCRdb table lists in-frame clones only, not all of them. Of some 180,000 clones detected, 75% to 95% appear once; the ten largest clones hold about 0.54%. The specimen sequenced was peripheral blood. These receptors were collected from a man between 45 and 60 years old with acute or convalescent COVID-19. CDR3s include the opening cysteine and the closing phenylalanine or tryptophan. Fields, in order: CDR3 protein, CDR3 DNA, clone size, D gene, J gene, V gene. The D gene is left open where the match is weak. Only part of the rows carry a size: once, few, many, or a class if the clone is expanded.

CDR3aa: CASRTISGRGRLHF
CDR3nt: TGTGCCAGCAGAACAATCTCAGGGAGGGGGAGACTCCACTTT
abundance: NA
d_gene: NA
j_gene: TRBJ1-6
v_gene: TRBV11-2

CDR3aa: CASSRTLETQYF
CDR3nt: TGTGCCAGCAGCCGGACTTTGGAGACCCAGTACTTC
abundance: NA
d_gene: NA
j_gene: TRBJ2-5
v_gene: TRBV3-1/TRBV3-2

CDR3aa: CAISDIRQTLGGAFF
CDR3nt: TGTGCCATCAGTGATATACGGCAGACCTTGGGGGGAGCTTTCTTT
abundance: NA
d_gene: NA
j_gene: TRBJ1-1
v_gene: TRBV10-3

CDR3aa: CASSRDFSYEQYF
CDR3nt: TGCGCCAGCAGTCGGGACTTCTCCTACGAGCAGTACTTC
abundance: NA
d_gene: NA
j_gene: TRBJ2-7
v_gene: TRBV10-1

CDR3aa: CASTPGQIAGYEQYF
CDR3nt: TGTGCCAGCACCCCGGGACAAATAGCGGGCTACGAGCAGTACTTC
abundance: NA
d_gene: NA
j_gene: TRBJ2-7
v_gene: TRBV2

CDR3aa: CASSLKGLAGGTDTQYF
CDR3nt: TGTGCCAGCAGCTTAAAGGGACTAGCGGGGGGCACAGATACGCAGTATTTT
abundance: NA
d_gene: TRBD2
j_gene: TRBJ2-3
v_gene: TRBV7-2

CDR3aa: CASSAWTGSVNQPQHF
CDR3nt: TGTGCCAGCAGCGCCTGGACAGGGTCCGTCAATCAGCCCCAGCATTTT
abundance: NA
d_gene: TRBD1
j_gene: TRBJ1-5
v_gene: TRBV27

CDR3aa: CASSTQGASYNEQFF
CDR3nt: TGTGCCAGCAGCACCCAGGGGGCATCCTACAATGAGCAGTTCTTC
abundance: NA
d_gene: TRBD1
j_gene: TRBJ2-1
v_gene: TRBV9

CDR3aa: CASSLAASGQETQYF
CDR3nt: TGTGCCAGCAGCTTGGCGGCTAGCGGGCAAGAGACCCAGTACTTC
abundance: NA
d_gene: TRBD2
j_gene: TRBJ2-5
v_gene: TRBV5-4

CDR3aa: CASSPPQDTEAFF
CDR3nt: TGTGCCAGCTCACCACCCCAGGATACTGAAGCTTTCTTT
abundance: NA
d_gene: NA
j_gene: TRBJ1-1
v_gene: TRBV18

CDR3aa: CASSFEYSGELFF
CDR3nt: TGTGCCAGCAGTTTCGAGTACAGCGGGGAGCTGTTTTTT
abundance: NA
d_gene: NA
j_gene: TRBJ2-2
v_gene: TRBV12-3/TRBV12-4

CDR3aa: CASSLPADSVGAGANVLTF
CDR3nt: TGTGCCAGCAGCCTGCCGGCAGACTCCGTAGGAGCTGGGGCCAACGTCCTGACTTTC
abundance: NA
d_gene: NA
j_gene: TRBJ2-6
v_gene: TRBV13

CDR3aa: CASSPGIFYTF
CDR3nt: TGTGCCAGCAGCCCGGGAATCTTTTACACCTTC
abundance: NA
d_gene: NA
j_gene: TRBJ1-2
v_gene: TRBV7-8

CDR3aa: CASSYAGSSYEQYF
CDR3nt: TGTGCCAGCAGTTACGCGGGGAGCTCCTACGAGCAGTACTTC
abundance: NA
d_gene: NA
j_gene: TRBJ2-7
v_gene: TRBV6-2/TRBV6-3

CDR3aa: CASGLFRTGGPPNTQYF
CDR3nt: TGTGCTAGTGGTTTGTTCCGGACAGGGGGCCCCCCAAATACGCAGTATTTT
abundance: NA
d_gene: TRBD1
j_gene: TRBJ2-3
v_gene: TRBV12-5

CDR3aa: CASSWGLAEQRGGTDTQYF
CDR3nt: TGCGCCAGCAGCTGGGGACTAGCGGAGCAAAGAGGCGGCACAGATACGCAGTATTTT
abundance: NA
d_gene: TRBD2
j_gene: TRBJ2-3
v_gene: TRBV5-1

CDR3aa: CASSLAASGGSEETQYF
CDR3nt: TGTGCCAGCAGCTTGGCGGCTAGCGGGGGGTCTGAAGAGACCCAGTACTTC
abundance: NA
d_gene: TRBD2
j_gene: TRBJ2-5
v_gene: TRBV5-4

CDR3aa: CASSLSGSEKLFF
CDR3nt: TGTGCCAGCAGTTTATCCGGTAGTGAAAAACTGTTTTTT
abundance: NA
d_gene: NA
j_gene: TRBJ1-4
v_gene: TRBV27

CDR3aa: CASSQTQGDEKLFF
CDR3nt: TGTGCCAGCAGCCAAACACAGGGGGATGAAAAACTGTTTTTT
abundance: NA
d_gene: TRBD1
j_gene: TRBJ1-4
v_gene: TRBV3-1/TRBV3-2

CDR3aa: CAIRFSGVSGNTIYF
CDR3nt: TGTGCCATCAGGTTCTCAGGGGTCTCTGGAAACACCATATATTTT
abundance: once
d_gene: NA
j_gene: TRBJ1-3
v_gene: TRBV10-3

CDR3aa: CASSPHRGQGEGGANVLTF
CDR3nt: TGTGCCAGCAGTCCCCATAGAGGACAGGGTGAAGGTGGGGCCAACGTCCTGACTTTC
abundance: NA
d_gene: TRBD1
j_gene: TRBJ2-6
v_gene: TRBV6-2/TRBV6-3

CDR3aa: CASSQPPGQGVRQPQHF
CDR3nt: TGCGCCAGCAGCCAACCTCCGGGACAGGGGGTTCGTCAGCCCCAGCATTTT
abundance: NA
d_gene: TRBD1
j_gene: TRBJ1-5
v_gene: TRBV4-1

CDR3aa: CASSSRGITNEKLFF
CDR3nt: TGTGCCAGCAGCTCCAGGGGGATCACTAATGAAAAACTGTTTTTT
abundance: NA
d_gene: TRBD1
j_gene: TRBJ1-4
v_gene: TRBV5-6

CDR3aa: CATGWGEEKKLFF
CDR3nt: TGTGCCACCGGTTGGGGGGAGGAAAAAAAACTGTTTTTT
abundance: NA
d_gene: NA
j_gene: TRBJ1-4
v_gene: TRBV5-8

CDR3aa: CASSQVSWNTEAFF
CDR3nt: TGTGCCAGCAGCCAAGTTTCATGGAACACTGAAGCTTTCTTT
abundance: NA
d_gene: NA
j_gene: TRBJ1-1
v_gene: TRBV4-2

CDR3aa: CASSLGQRDSPWGIYGYTF
CDR3nt: TGTGCCAGCAGCTTAGGACAACGGGACTCCCCTTGGGGAATTTATGGCTACACCTTC
abundance: NA
d_gene: NA
j_gene: TRBJ1-2
v_gene: TRBV7-8

CDR3aa: CASSPRGSQGTLLNTEAFF
CDR3nt: TGTGCCAGCTCACCACGGGGGTCACAGGGTACCCTGTTGAACACTGAAGCTTTCTTT
abundance: NA
d_gene: NA
j_gene: TRBJ1-1
v_gene: TRBV18

CDR3aa: CASSPLTGFGYTF
CDR3nt: TGTGCCAGCAGTCCTCTTACAGGGTTTGGCTACACCTTC
abundance: once
d_gene: NA
j_gene: TRBJ1-2
v_gene: TRBV27

CDR3aa: CASSQDLFGNTIYF
CDR3nt: TGTGCCAGCAGCCAAGATCTCTTTGGAAACACCATATATTTT
abundance: NA
d_gene: NA
j_gene: TRBJ1-3
v_gene: TRBV3-1/TRBV3-2

CDR3aa: CASSPQGQGGYGYTF
CDR3nt: TGCGCCAGCAGCCCACAAGGCCAGGGTGGCTATGGCTACACCTTC
abundance: NA
d_gene: NA
j_gene: TRBJ1-2
v_gene: TRBV5-1

CDR3aa: CASSYTQTAGYGYTF
CDR3nt: TGTGCCAGCAGTTACACCCAGACAGCAGGCTATGGCTACACCTTC
abundance: NA
d_gene: NA
j_gene: TRBJ1-2
v_gene: TRBV6-5

CDR3aa: CASSVQGAGETQYF
CDR3nt: TGCGCCAGCAGTGTACAGGGGGCGGGGGAGACCCAGTACTTC
abundance: NA
d_gene: TRBD1
j_gene: TRBJ2-5
v_gene: TRBV10-2

CDR3aa: CASSSSPASGNTIYF
CDR3nt: TGTGCCAGCAGCTCTAGCCCGGCCTCTGGAAACACCATATATTTT
abundance: once
d_gene: NA
j_gene: TRBJ1-3
v_gene: TRBV5-4

CDR3aa: CASTGTGELFF
CDR3nt: TGCGCCAGCACCGGGACCGGGGAGCTGTTTTTT
abundance: NA
d_gene: NA
j_gene: TRBJ2-2
v_gene: TRBV4-1

CDR3aa: CASSVGLAGITDTQYF
CDR3nt: TGTGCCAGCAGCGTAGGACTAGCGGGGATCACAGATACGCAGTATTTT
abundance: NA
d_gene: TRBD2
j_gene: TRBJ2-3
v_gene: TRBV9

CDR3aa: CATSGPGQGRGYTF
CDR3nt: TGTGCCACCAGTGGGCCGGGACAGGGACGTGGCTACACCTTC
abundance: NA
d_gene: TRBD1
j_gene: TRBJ1-2
v_gene: TRBV24-1

CDR3aa: CASSREDRVEAFF
CDR3nt: TGTGCCAGTAGTAGAGAGGACAGGGTTGAAGCTTTCTTT
abundance: NA
d_gene: TRBD1
j_gene: TRBJ1-1
v_gene: TRBV19

CDR3aa: CASSLGGLINQETQYF
CDR3nt: TGTGCCAGCAGCTTGGGGGGACTGATAAACCAAGAGACCCAGTACTTC
abundance: NA
d_gene: NA
j_gene: TRBJ2-5
v_gene: TRBV5-8

CDR3aa: CASSLGTGSYNEQFF
CDR3nt: TGTGCCAGCAGCTTAGGGACTGGATCCTACAATGAGCAGTTCTTC
abundance: NA
d_gene: NA
j_gene: TRBJ2-1
v_gene: TRBV7-3

CDR3aa: CSVGRSGTGGLGYTF
CDR3nt: TGCAGCGTTGGTCGGTCGGGAACAGGGGGTCTTGGCTACACCTTC
abundance: NA
d_gene: TRBD1
j_gene: TRBJ1-2
v_gene: TRBV29-1

CDR3aa: CASSLRYRVPARDTQYF
CDR3nt: TGTGCCAGTAGTCTCAGATACCGGGTTCCCGCTAGAGATACGCAGTATTTT
abundance: NA
d_gene: NA
j_gene: TRBJ2-3
v_gene: TRBV19

CDR3aa: CASSTSDRQTQYF
CDR3nt: TGTGCCAGTAGTACCTCGGACAGACAGACCCAGTACTTC
abundance: NA
d_gene: NA
j_gene: TRBJ2-5
v_gene: TRBV19

CDR3aa: CASSRPGLAGGTDTQYF
CDR3nt: TGTGCCAGCAGTCGACCGGGACTAGCGGGGGGCACAGATACGCAGTATTTT
abundance: NA
d_gene: TRBD2
j_gene: TRBJ2-3
v_gene: TRBV27

CDR3aa: CASSTYRNTEAFF
CDR3nt: TGTGCCAGCAGCACATACAGGAACACTGAAGCTTTCTTT
abundance: NA
d_gene: NA
j_gene: TRBJ1-1
v_gene: TRBV9

CDR3aa: CASRRGTSGQETQYF
CDR3nt: TGTGCCAGCAGGAGGGGGACTAGCGGCCAAGAGACCCAGTACTTC
abundance: NA
d_gene: TRBD2
j_gene: TRBJ2-5
v_gene: TRBV2

CDR3aa: CASRRGQGGTEAFF
CDR3nt: TGTGCCAGCAGGAGGGGACAGGGCGGCACTGAAGCTTTCTTT
abundance: NA
d_gene: TRBD1
j_gene: TRBJ1-1
v_gene: TRBV2

CDR3aa: CASSQGAITDTQYF
CDR3nt: TGTGCCAGCAGCCAAGGCGCTATCACAGATACGCAGTATTTT
abundance: once
d_gene: NA
j_gene: TRBJ2-3
v_gene: TRBV3-1/TRBV3-2

CDR3aa: CASSKGGRYNEQFF
CDR3nt: TGTGCCAGCAGCAAAGGGGGCCGCTACAATGAGCAGTTCTTC
abundance: NA
d_gene: TRBD1
j_gene: TRBJ2-1
v_gene: TRBV3-1/TRBV3-2

CDR3aa: CASSETRGGWNGYTF
CDR3nt: TGTGCCAGCAGTGAAACCCGGGGAGGGTGGAATGGCTACACCTTC
abundance: once
d_gene: NA
j_gene: TRBJ1-2
v_gene: TRBV2

CDR3aa: CASSITGGSFIPQHF
CDR3nt: TGTGCCAGTAGTATAACAGGGGGGTCATTCATACCCCAGCATTTT
abundance: NA
d_gene: TRBD1
j_gene: TRBJ1-5
v_gene: TRBV19

CDR3aa: CASALGLAETLSSYNEQFF
CDR3nt: TGTGCTAGTGCCCTGGGACTAGCGGAAACCCTGAGCTCCTACAATGAGCAGTTCTTC
abundance: once
d_gene: TRBD2
j_gene: TRBJ2-1
v_gene: TRBV12-5

CDR3aa: CASSLDPRDSGNTIYF
CDR3nt: TGTGCCAGCAGCTTAGACCCGCGGGACTCTGGAAACACCATATATTTT
abundance: NA
d_gene: NA
j_gene: TRBJ1-3
v_gene: TRBV7-9

CDR3aa: CASSLTGGNEKLFF
CDR3nt: TGTGCCAGCAGCTTGACGGGGGGGAATGAAAAACTGTTTTTT
abundance: NA
d_gene: NA
j_gene: TRBJ1-4
v_gene: TRBV7-9

CDR3aa: CASSRQDHTEAFF
CDR3nt: TGTGCCAGCAGCCGACAGGATCACACTGAAGCTTTCTTT
abundance: NA
d_gene: NA
j_gene: TRBJ1-1
v_gene: TRBV11-1

CDR3aa: CSVEEQQETQYF
CDR3nt: TGCAGCGTTGAAGAACAGCAAGAGACCCAGTACTTC
abundance: NA
d_gene: NA
j_gene: TRBJ2-5
v_gene: TRBV29-1